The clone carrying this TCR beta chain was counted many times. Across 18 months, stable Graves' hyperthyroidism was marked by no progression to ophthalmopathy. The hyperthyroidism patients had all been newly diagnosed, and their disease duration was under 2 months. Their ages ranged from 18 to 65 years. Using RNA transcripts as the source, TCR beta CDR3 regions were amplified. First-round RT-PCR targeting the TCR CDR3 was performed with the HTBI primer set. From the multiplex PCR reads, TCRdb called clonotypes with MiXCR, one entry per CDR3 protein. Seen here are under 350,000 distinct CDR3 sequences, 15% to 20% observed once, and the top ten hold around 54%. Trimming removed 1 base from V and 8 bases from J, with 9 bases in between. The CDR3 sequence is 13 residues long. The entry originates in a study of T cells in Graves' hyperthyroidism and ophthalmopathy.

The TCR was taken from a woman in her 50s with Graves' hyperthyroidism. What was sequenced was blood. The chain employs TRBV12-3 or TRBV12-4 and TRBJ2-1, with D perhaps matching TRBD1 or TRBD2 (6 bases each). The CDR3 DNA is TGTGCCAGCAGTTTAGACAGGGAGGATGAGCAGTTCTTC. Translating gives CASSLDREDEQFF.